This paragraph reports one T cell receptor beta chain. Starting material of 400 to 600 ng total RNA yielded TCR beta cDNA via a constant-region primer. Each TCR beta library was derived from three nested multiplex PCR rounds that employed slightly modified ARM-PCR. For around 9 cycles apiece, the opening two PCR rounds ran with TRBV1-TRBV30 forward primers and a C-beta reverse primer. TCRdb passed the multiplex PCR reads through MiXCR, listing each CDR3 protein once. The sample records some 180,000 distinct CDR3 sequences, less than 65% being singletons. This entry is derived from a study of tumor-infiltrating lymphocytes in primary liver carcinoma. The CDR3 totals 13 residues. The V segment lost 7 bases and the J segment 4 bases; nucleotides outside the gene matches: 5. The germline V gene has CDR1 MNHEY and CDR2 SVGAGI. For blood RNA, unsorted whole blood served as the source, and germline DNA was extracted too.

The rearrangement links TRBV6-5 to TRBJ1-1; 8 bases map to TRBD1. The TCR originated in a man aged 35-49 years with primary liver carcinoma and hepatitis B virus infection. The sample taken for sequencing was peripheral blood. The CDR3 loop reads CASKPTGVTEAFF. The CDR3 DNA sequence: TGTGCCAGCAAGCCGACAGGGGTCACTGAAGCTTTCTTT.